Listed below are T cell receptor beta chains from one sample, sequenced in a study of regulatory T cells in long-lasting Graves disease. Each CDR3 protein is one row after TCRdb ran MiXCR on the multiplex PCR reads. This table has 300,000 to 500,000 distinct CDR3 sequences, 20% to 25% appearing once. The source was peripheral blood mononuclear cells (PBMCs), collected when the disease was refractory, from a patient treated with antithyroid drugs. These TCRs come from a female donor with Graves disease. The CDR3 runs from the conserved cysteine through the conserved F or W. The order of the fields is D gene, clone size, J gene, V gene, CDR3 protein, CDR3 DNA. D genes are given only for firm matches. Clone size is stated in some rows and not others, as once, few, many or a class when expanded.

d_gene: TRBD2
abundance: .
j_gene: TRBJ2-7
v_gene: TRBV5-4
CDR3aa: CASSPHGTSGMVEQYF
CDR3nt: TGTGCCAGCAGCCCTCACGGGACTAGCGGGATGGTCGAGCAGTACTTC

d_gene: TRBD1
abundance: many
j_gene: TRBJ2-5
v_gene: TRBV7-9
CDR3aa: CASSWDRDGETQYF
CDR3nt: TGTGCCAGCAGCTGGGACAGGGATGGCGAGACCCAGTACTTC

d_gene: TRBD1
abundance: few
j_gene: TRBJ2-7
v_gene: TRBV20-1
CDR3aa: CSARQPGQGSYEQYF
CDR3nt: TGCAGTGCTAGGCAACCGGGACAGGGTTCCTACGAGCAGTACTTC

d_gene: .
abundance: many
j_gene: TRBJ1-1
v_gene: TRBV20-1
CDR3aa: CSALYPTVNTEAFF
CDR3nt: TGCAGTGCTTTATACCCGACAGTGAACACTGAAGCTTTCTTT

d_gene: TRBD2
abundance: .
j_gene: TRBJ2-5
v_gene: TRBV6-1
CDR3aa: CASSAGREAQYF
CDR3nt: TGTGCCAGCAGTGCAGGGAGGGAGGCCCAGTACTTC

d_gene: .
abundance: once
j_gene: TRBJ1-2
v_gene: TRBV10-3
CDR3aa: CAISGTDGYGYTF
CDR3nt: TGTGCCATCAGTGGGACAGATGGATATGGCTACACCTTC

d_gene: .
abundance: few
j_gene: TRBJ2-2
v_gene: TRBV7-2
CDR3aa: CASSLDSRGGNTGELFF
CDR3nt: TGTGCCAGCAGCTTAGACTCCAGGGGAGGGAACACCGGGGAGCTGTTTTTT

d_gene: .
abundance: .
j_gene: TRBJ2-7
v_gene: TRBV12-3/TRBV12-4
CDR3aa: CASSFTGGGSYEQYF
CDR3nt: TGTGCCAGCAGTTTTACCGGGGGCGGCTCCTACGAGCAGTACTTC

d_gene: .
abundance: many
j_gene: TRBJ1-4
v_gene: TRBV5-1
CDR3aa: CASSLTSTNEKLFF
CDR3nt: TGCGCCAGCAGCTTGACTTCAACTAATGAAAAACTGTTTTTT

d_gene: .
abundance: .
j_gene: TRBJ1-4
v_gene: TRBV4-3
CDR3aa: CASSQDMGTNEKLFF
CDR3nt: TGCGCCAGCAGCCAAGATATGGGGACTAATGAAAAACTGTTTTTT

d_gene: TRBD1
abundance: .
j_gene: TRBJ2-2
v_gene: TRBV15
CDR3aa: CATSRDGQGAGELFF
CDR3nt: TGTGCCACCAGCAGAGATGGACAGGGGGCCGGGGAGCTGTTTTTT

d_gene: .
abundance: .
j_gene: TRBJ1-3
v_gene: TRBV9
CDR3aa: CASSVNAANTIYF
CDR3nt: TGTGCCAGCAGCGTCAACGCGGCGAACACCATATATTTT

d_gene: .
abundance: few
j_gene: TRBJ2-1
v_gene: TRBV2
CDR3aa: CASRIHEGEQFF
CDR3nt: TGTGCCAGCCGGATACATGAGGGTGAGCAGTTCTTC

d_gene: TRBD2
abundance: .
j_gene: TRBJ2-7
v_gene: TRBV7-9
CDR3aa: CASSLAGGDGEQYF
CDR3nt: TGTGCCAGCAGCTTAGCGGGGGGGGACGGGGAGCAGTACTTC

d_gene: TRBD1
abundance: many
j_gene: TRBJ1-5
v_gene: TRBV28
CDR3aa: CASSSATGDRASNQPQHF
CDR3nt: TGTGCCAGCAGTTCAGCCACAGGGGACAGGGCCAGCAATCAGCCCCAGCATTTT

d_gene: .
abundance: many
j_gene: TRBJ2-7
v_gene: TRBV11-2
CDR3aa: CASSLEGTPRDEQYF
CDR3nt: TGTGCCAGCAGCTTAGAGGGGACCCCCCGGGACGAGCAGTACTTC

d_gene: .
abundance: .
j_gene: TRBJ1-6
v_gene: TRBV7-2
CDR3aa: CASNRDVFVDSPLHF
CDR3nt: TGTGCCAGCAACCGAGACGTTTTTGTGGATTCACCCCTCCACTTT

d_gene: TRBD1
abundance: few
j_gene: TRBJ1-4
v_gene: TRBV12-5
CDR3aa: CASGISGQGGKLFF
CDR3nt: TGTGCTAGTGGTATCTCGGGACAGGGCGGAAAACTGTTTTTT

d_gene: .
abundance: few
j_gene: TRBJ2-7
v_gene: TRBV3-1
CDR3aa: CASSPAAGHSYEQYF
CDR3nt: TGTGCCAGCAGCCCAGCTGCAGGCCACTCCTACGAGCAGTACTTC

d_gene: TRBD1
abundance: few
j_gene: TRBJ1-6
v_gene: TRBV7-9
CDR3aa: CASSNRQGTADNSPLHF
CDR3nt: TGTGCCAGCAGCAACCGTCAAGGGACAGCTGATAATTCACCCCTCCACTTT

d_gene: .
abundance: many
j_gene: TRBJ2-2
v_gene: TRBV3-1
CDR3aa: CASSQAQMGELFF
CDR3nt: TGTGCCAGCAGCCAAGCTCAGATGGGGGAGCTGTTTTTT

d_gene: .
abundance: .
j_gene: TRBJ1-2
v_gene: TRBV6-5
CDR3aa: CASSYGTMGSYGYTF
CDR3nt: TGTGCCAGCAGTTACGGGACCATGGGCTCCTATGGCTACACCTTC

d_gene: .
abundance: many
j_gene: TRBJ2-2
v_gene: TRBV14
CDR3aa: CASSQRGTGELFF
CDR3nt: TGTGCCAGCAGCCAAAGGGGAACCGGGGAGCTGTTTTTT

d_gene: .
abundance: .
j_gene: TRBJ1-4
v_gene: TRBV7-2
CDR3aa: CASSPTSEKLFF
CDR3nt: TGTGCCAGCAGCCCTACATCGGAAAAACTGTTTTTT

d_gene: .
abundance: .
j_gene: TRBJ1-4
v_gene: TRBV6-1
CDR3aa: CASSALAENLFF
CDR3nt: TGTGCCAGCAGTGCCCTCGCTGAAAACCTGTTTTTT

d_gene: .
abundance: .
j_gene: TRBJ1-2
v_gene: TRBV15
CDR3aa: CATSRGDKAGYTF
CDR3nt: TGTGCCACCAGCAGAGGGGACAAGGCCGGCTACACCTTC